The subject of this entry is one TCR beta chain. The entry originates in a study of control samples from healthy donors and cancer patients. The trim removed 5 bases at V and 0 bases at J, leaving 9 bases unmatched. CDR1 is SGHTA, CDR2 FQGNSA, per germline. This CDR3 region has 16 residues. Generated by immunoSEQ multiplex PCR, the TCRdb table keeps only in-frame clones and is missing some. Among tens of thousands of clones, approximately 87% were seen once, and the ten largest hold about 18%. The specimen was blood. The source is a man aged 50 to 59 in good health. The chain has TRBV7-2 and TRBJ2-7; 8 bases are shared with TRBD1. The CDR3 reads CASSNPTGEYSYEQYV. The CDR3 nucleotides are TGTGCCAGCAGCAACCCGACAGGGGAGTACTCCTACGAGCAGTACGTC.